This T cell receptor beta chain derives from a study of early T cells in non-severe SARS-CoV-2 infection. Study at large: Chains from this unsorted whole-blood bulk RNA could not be paired.

Trimming pared 5 bases from V and 1 base from J, leaving 11 bases between. The CDR3 runs to 14 residues. Germline assignment: CDR1 SGHAT and CDR2 FQDESV (reference sequence). Attachment of unique molecular identifiers to individual cDNA molecules was performed. TCRdb redid the calling of the 5' RACE reads with MiXCR, one entry per CDR3 protein. This sample has over 70,000 distinct CDR3 sequences, with over 13% found just once. The source material was whole blood. The TCR was taken from an adult who was a healthcare worker with PCR-confirmed SARS-CoV-2 infection or an uninfected control (not recorded which). The genes are TRBV11-1 and TRBJ2-5; D gene uncertain. Here the CDR3 reads CASSPESSQETQYF. CDR3 coding DNA: TGTGCCAGCAGCCCTGAATCCTCCCAAGAGACCCAGTACTTC. Full variable domain (rest looked up from reference TRBV11-1 and TRBJ2-5): EAEVAQSPRYKITEKSQAVAFWCDPISGHATLYWYRQILGQGPELLVQFQDESVVDDSQLPKDRFSAERLKGVDSTLKIQPAELGDSAMYLCASSPESSQETQYFGPGTRLLVL.